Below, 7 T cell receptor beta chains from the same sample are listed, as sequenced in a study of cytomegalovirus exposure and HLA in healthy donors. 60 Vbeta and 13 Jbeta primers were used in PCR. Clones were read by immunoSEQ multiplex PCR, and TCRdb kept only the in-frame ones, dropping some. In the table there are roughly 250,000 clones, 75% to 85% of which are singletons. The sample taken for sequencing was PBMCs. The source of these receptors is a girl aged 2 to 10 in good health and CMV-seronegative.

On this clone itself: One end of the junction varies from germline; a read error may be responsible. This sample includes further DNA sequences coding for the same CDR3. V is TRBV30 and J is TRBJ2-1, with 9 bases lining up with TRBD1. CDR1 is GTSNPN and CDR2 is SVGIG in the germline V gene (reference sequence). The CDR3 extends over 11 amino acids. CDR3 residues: CAWRYTGGWFF. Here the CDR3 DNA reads TGCGCCTGGAGATATACAGGGGGCTGGTTCTTC.

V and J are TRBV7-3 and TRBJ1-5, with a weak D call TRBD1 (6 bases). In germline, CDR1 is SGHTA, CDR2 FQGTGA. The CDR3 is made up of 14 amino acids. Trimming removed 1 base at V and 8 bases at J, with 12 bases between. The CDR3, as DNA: TGTGCCAGCAGCTTAAATGGGGGCACAGAGCCCCAGCATTTT. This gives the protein CASSLNGGTEPQHF.

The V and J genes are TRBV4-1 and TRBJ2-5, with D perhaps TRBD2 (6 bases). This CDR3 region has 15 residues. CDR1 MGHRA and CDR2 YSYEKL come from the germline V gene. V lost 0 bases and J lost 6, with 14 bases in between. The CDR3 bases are TGCGCCAGCAGCCAAGAAAGTGGAGGGCACAAGACCCAGTACTTC. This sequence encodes CASSQESGGHKTQYF.

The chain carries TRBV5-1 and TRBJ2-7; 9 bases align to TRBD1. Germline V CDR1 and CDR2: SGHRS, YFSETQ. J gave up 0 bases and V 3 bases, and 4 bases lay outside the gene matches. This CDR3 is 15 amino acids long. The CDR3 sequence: CASSSGQGSSYEQYF. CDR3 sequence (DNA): TGCGCCAGCAGCTCGGGACAGGGTAGCTCCTACGAGCAGTACTTC.

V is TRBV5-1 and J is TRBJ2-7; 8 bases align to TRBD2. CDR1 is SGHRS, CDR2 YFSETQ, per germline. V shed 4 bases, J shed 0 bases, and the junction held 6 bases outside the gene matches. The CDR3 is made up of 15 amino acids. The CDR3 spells CASSATSASSYEQYF. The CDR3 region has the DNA TGCGCCAGCAGCGCGACTAGCGCAAGCTCCTACGAGCAGTACTTC.

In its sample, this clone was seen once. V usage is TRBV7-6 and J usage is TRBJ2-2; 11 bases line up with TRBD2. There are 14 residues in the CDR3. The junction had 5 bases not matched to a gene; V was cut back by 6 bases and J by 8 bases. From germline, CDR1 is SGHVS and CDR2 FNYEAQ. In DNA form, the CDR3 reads TGTGCCAGCAGGGCGGGACTAGCGGTAGGGGAGCTGTTTTTT. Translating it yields CASRAGLAVGELFF.

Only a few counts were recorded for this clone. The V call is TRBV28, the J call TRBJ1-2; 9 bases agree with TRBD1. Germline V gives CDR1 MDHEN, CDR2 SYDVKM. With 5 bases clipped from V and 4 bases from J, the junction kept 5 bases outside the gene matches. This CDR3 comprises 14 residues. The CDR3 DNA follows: TGTGCCAGCAGTCCGGCGGGACAGGGCTATGGCTACACCTTC. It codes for CASSPAGQGYGYTF.